This TCR beta chain was obtained from a study of regulatory T cells in long-lasting Graves disease. This clonotype was seen at least ten times. Antigen unknown. The time point: newly diagnosed GD, antithyroid drugs for less than 3 months. There was RNA extracted from PBMCs, and the TCR library was made from it. Through Arm-PCR of CDR3 regions and iRepertoire HTBI primers, TCR beta libraries were built. TCRdb fed the multiplex PCR reads into MiXCR, producing one record per CDR3 protein. The sample shows 300,000 to 400,000 distinct CDR3 sequences, over 15% of them seen only once. In germline, CDR1 is MNHEY, CDR2 SVGEGT. Between the trimmed V and J ends, which lost 4 bases and 3 bases, there was a span of 12 bases. This CDR3 spans 14 amino acids. Findings and limits, study-wide: Persistent patients shared more public clonotypes (roughly 2,800) than new patients (approximately 1,000). Persistent Graves' patients showed less TCR diversity than newly diagnosed patients showed.

The data also belong to a second study, concerning T cells in Graves' hyperthyroidism and ophthalmopathy. As that study records: Those with hyperthyroidism were 18 to 65 years old, newly diagnosed, and ill for under 2 months. Expanded thyroid clonotypes (above 0.001) were mostly also found in blood.

This TCR derives from a middle-aged man with Graves disease. Specimen: peripheral blood mononuclear cells (PBMCs), collected at new diagnosis, from a patient treated with antithyroid drugs. This chain uses TRBV6-2 or TRBV6-3 with TRBJ1-1; tentative D call: TRBD1 (5 bases). CDR3 in amino acids: CASSLEGMHTEAFF. The CDR3 region has the DNA TGTGCCAGCAGTTTGGAGGGGATGCACACTGAAGCTTTCTTT.